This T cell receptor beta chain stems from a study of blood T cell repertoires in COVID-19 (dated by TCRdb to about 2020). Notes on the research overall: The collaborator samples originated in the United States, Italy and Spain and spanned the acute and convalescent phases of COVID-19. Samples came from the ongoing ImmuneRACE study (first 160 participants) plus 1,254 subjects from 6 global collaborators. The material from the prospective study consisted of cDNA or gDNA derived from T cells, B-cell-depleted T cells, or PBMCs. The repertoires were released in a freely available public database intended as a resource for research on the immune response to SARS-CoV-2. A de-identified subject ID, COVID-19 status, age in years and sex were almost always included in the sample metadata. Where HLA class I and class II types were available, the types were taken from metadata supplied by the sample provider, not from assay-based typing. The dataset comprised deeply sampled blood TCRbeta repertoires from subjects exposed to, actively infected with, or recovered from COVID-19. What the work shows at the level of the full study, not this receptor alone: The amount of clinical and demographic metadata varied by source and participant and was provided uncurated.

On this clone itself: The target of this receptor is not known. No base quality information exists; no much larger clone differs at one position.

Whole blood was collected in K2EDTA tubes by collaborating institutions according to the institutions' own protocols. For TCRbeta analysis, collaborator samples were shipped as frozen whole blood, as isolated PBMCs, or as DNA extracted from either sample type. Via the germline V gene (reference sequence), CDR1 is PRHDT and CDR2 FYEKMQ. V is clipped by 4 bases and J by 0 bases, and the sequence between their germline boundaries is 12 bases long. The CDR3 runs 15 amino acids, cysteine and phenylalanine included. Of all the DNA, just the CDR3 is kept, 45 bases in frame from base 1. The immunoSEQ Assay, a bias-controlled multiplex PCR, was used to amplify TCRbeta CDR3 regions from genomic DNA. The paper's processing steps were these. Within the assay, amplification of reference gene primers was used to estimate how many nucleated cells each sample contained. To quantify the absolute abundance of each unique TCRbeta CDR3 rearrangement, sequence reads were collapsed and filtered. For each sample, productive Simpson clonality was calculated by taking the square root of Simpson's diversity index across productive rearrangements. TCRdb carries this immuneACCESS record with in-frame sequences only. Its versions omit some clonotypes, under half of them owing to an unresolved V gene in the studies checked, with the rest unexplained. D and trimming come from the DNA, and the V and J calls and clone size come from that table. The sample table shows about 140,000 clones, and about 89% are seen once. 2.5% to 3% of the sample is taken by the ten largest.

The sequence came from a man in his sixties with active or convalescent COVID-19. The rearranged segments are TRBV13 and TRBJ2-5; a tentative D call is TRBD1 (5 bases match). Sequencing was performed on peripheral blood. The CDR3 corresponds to CASSSEQDYQETQYF. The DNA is TGTGCCAGCAGCTCCGAACAGGATTACCAAGAGACCCAGTACTTC.